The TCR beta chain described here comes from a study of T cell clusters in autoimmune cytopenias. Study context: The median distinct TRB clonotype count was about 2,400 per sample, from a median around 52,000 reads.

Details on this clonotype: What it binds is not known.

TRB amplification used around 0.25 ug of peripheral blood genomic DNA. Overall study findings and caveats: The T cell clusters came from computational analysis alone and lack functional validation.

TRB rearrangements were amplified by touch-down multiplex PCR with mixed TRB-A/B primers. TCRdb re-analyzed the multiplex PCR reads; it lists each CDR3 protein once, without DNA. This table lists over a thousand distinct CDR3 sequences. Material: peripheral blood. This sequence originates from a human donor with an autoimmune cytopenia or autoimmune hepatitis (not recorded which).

Here the CDR3 reads CSARGWDRVISEAFF. This rearrangement joins TRBV20-1 to TRBJ1-1; the TCRdb call, TRBD1, lacks DNA for checking. The CDR3 has 15 amino acids. Per germline, CDR1 DFQATT and CDR2 SNEGSKA (reference sequence).